This record looks at one TCR beta chain sequence and its context. This clonotype was counted once. Its antigen remains unidentified. The input lacks base qualities; no much larger clone sits a single base away. The data were taken from a study of post-analysis software for immune sequencing data (dated by TCRdb to the mid-2010s). At the level of the whole study: Recorded disease courses included relapsing-remitting, secondary progressive and progressive-relapsing multiple sclerosis, with some patients lacking subtype annotation. The patient repertoires were set against eleven to twelve previously published healthy control repertoires from donors whose ages ranged from roughly 6 to 27 years. A subset of samples was prepared in parallel using single-end sample barcoding, then pooled and co-amplified after Illumina adapter ligation.

To demonstrate the VDJtools post-analysis software, TCR beta repertoires were profiled from the peripheral blood of about a dozen young patients with multiple sclerosis. The multiple sclerosis patients were children and adolescents ranging in age from roughly 6 to 16 years. The germline V gene (reference sequence) supplies CDR1 MNHNY and CDR2 SVGAGI. V loses 0 bases of germline sequence and J loses 2 bases, and the interval between the two ends is 11 bases. The CDR3 has 16 amino acids, counting the end cysteine and phenylalanine. The kept DNA is CDR3 alone, 48 bases in frame from the first base. The receptor library was made with PCR. The sequencer listed for this sample is Illumina HiSeq 2500. To reduce PCR and sequencing biases, unique molecular identifiers were built into the TCR beta cDNA libraries. Every 1 to 10 million input T cells yielded approximately 500,000 cDNA molecules, meaning each molecule approximated one T cell. The patient libraries were prepared and sequenced using the same protocol as the earlier healthy control dataset. Samples belonging to the same batch were prepared together, multiplexed and sequenced on a shared HiSeq lane. Per the authors' processing: Raw barcoded reads were processed with MIGEC, and single-read molecular identifier groups were discarded before consensus assembly and CDR3 extraction. VDJtools was used for post-analysis of the clonotype tables, and diversity was normalized by down-sampling every dataset to the size of the smallest sample. In repertoire overlap clustering, CDR3 amino acid sequences, but not nucleotide sequences, were matched to correct batch-related cross-sample contamination. TCRdb's own reprocessing of the public reads used fastp at Q25 and MiXCR and kept productive beta chains. Identical CDR3 protein sequences are pooled into one entry, listed with their most common genes and DNA. Clone size and V and J calls follow TCRdb, not the original study. The sample profile shows fewer than 700,000 distinct CDR3 sequences; roughly 47% of them were found once. The ten top clones hold 1.5% to 2% of the sample.

Paper-wide results and their limitations: Direct clustering with F measure revealed strong co-clustering of samples prepared in the same batch, which led to a batch-effect correction. Significantly higher frequencies in patients than in controls were found for roughly 5 TRBV segments, including TRBV5-6, TRBV5-1 and TRBV20-1. Significantly lower normalized Chao1 diversity was found in multiple sclerosis patients than in controls, suggesting substantial peripheral T-cell clonal expansion. The control group was slightly older than the multiple sclerosis patient group.

The sample taken for sequencing was blood. This chain is built from TRBV6-6 and TRBJ1-5; perhaps TRBD1 is the D gene, with 5 bases matching. This receptor was obtained from a girl aged 10 to 17 with multiple sclerosis. The nucleotides read TGTGCCAGCAGTTACTCGGCAGGGTCTGGCAATCAGCCCCAGCATTTT. Its translation is CASSYSAGSGNQPQHF.